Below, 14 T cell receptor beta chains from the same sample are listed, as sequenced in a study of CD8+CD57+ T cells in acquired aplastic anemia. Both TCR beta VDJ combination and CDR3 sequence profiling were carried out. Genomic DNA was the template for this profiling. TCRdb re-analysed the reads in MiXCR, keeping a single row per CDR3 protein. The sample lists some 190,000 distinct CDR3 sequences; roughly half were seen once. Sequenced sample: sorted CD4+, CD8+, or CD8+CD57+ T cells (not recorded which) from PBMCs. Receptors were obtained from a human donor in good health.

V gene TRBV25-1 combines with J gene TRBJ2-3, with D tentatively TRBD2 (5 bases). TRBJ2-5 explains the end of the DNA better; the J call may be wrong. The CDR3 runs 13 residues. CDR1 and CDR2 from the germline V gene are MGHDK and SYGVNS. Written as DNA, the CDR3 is TGTGCCAGCACGGCAGGAGGACTAGAGACCCAGTACTTC. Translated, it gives CASTAGGLETQYF.

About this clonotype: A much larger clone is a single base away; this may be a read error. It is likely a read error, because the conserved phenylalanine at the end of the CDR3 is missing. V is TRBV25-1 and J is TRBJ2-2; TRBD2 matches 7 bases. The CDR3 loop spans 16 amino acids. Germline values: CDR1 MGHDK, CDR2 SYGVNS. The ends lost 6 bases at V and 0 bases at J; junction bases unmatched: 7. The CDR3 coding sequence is TGTGCCAGCAGCGCATATAGCGGGCCGAACACCGGGGAGCTGTTTATT. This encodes CASSAYSGPNTGELFI.

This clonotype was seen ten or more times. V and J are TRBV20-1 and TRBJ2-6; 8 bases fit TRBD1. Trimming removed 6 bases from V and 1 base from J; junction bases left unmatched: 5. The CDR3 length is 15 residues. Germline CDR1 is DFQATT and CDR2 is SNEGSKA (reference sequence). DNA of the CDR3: TGCAGTGCCGGAGACAGGGGATCTGGGGCCAACGTCCTGACTTTC. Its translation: CSAGDRGSGANVLTF.

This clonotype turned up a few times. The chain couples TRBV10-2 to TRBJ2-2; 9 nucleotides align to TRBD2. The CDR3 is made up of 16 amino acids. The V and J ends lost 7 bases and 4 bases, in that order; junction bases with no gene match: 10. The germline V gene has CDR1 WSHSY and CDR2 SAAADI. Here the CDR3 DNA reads TGCGCCAGCAAGCGGGGGGCAGGGTGGATCACCGGGGAGCTGTTTTTT. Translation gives CASKRGAGWITGELFF.

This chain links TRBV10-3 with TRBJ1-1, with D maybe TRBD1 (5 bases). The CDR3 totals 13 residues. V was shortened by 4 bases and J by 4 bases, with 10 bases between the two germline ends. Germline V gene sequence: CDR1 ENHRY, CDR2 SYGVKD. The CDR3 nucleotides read TGTGCCATCAGTGGCAGGGAGGGCACTGAAGCTTTCTTT. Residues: CAISGREGTEAFF.

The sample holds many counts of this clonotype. CDR3 loop: CASSYSKTGYQETQYF. CDR3 nucleotides: TGTGCCAGCAGTTACTCGAAGACAGGGTACCAAGAGACCCAGTACTTC. This sequence joins TRBV6-5 and TRBJ2-5; 7 bases are a match to TRBD1. The CDR3 has 16 amino acids. V was clipped by 0 bases and J by 0 bases; unmatched bases: 4. Germline CDR1 reads MNHEY; CDR2 reads SVGAGI.

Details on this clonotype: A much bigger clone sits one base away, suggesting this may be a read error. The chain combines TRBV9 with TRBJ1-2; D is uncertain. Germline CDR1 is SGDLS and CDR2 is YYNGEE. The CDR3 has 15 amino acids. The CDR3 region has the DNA TGTGCCAGCAGCGCTAGACCGGACGTCCCCTATGGCTACGCCTTC. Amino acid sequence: CASSARPDVPYGYAF.

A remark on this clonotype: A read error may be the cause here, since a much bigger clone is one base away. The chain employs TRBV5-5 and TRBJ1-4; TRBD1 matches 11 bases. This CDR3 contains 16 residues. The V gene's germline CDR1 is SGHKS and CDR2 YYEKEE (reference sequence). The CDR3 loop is CASSSPGTGGSEKLLF. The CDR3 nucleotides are TGTGCCAGCAGCTCACCGGGGACAGGGGGATCTGAAAAACTGCTTTTT.

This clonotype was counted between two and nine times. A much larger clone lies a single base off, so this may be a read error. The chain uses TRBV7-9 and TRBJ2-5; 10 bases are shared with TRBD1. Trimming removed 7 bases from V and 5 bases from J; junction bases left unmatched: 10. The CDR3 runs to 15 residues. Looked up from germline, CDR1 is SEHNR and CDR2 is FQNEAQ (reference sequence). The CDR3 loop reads CASNAPTGGLETQYF. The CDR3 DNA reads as TGTGCCAGCAACGCCCCGACAGGGGGCTTGGAGACCCAGTACTTC.

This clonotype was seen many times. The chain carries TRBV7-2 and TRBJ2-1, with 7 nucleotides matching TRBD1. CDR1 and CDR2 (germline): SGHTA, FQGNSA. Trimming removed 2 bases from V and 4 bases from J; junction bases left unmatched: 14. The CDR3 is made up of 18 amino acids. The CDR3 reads CASSLYSGSHRGYNEQFF. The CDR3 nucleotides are TGTGCCAGCAGCTTATATAGTGGCAGTCACAGGGGATACAATGAGCAGTTCTTC.

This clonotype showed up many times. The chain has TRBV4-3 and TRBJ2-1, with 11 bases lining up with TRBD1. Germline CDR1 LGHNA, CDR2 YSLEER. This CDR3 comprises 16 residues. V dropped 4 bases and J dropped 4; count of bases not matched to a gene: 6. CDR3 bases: TGCGCCAGCAGCCCGGAAGGGGACAGGGGGTACAATGAGCAGTTCTTC. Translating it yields CASSPEGDRGYNEQFF.

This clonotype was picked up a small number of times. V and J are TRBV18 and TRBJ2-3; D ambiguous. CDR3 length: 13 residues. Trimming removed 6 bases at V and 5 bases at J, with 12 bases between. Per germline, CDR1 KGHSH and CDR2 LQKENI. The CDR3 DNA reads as TGTGCCAGCTCGCGGCAGGTGGAAGATACGCAGTATTTT. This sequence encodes CASSRQVEDTQYF.

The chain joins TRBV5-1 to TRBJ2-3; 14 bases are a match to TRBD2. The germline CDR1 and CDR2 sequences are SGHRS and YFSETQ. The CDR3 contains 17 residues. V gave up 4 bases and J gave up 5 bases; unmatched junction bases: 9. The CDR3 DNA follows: TGCGCCAGCAGCCCAGGGACTAGCGGGAGACGGGGAGATACGCAGTATTTT. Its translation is CASSPGTSGRRGDTQYF.

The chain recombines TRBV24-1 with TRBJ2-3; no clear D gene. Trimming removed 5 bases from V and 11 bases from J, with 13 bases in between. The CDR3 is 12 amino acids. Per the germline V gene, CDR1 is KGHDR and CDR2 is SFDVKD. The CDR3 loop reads CATSAAYNEQYF. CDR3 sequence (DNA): TGTGCCACCAGTGCCGCCTACAATGAGCAGTATTTT.